This T cell receptor beta chain is from a study of blood T cell repertoires in COVID-19. Study-level background: Sample material is recorded as cDNA or gDNA derived from T cells, B-cell-depleted T cells, or PBMCs.

This CDR3 contains 16 residues. Trimming shortened V by 3 bases and J by 5 bases, and 17 bases separated the two germline ends. Germline CDR1 LNHDA, CDR2 SQIVND (reference sequence). Living in about two dozen US areas, the participants were between roughly 18 and 90 years of age. Researchers sorted participants into cohorts using their self-reported clinical history. Recovered participants had two consecutive negative NP/OP PCR tests, healthcare professional clearance, or symptom resolution. Some clones are missing from TCRdb's copy, which holds only in-frame ones; the method was immunoSEQ multiplex PCR. The repertoire holds some 240,000 clones, with about 80% as singletons. This clone has at least ten counts.

The sample was PBMCs or T cells enriched from blood (not recorded which). This sequence was found in a man aged 50-60 years who had recovered from COVID-19. The V call is TRBV19, the J call TRBJ2-1; possible D gene TRBD2, 6 bases. The CDR3: CASSMMGGNLHNEQFF. CDR3 DNA: TGTGCCAGTAGTATGATGGGGGGTAATCTTCACAATGAGCAGTTCTTC.